This record looks at one TCR beta chain sequence and its context. Original analysis: Junction-only sequences without quality scores were provided by ImmunoSEQ, so filtering was different. The table came from immunoSEQ multiplex PCR; TCRdb's copy has only in-frame clones and leaves some out. The V and J calls and clone size are taken from that table; D and trimming were inferred from the DNA. The sample has more than 500,000 clones, 85% to 95% seen once. This CDR3 contains 16 residues. Trimming pared 1 base from V and 0 bases from J, leaving 13 bases between. CDR1 is MGHRA and CDR2 is YSYEKL in the germline V gene. These data originate in a study of shared clonotypes between healthy human individuals. Terminally differentiated effector memory CD45RA+ cells were excluded by CCR7 positive selection of CD45RO-negative cells.

The chain has TRBV4-1 and TRBJ2-7, with D maybe TRBD2 (5 bases). Sequences were obtained from naive CD8+ T cells sorted from blood. The source is a woman in her twenties or thirties in good health. CDR3: CASSQGAPGSSYEQYF. CDR3 coding DNA: TGCGCCAGCAGCCAAGGTGCCCCTGGGAGCTCCTACGAGCAGTACTTC.